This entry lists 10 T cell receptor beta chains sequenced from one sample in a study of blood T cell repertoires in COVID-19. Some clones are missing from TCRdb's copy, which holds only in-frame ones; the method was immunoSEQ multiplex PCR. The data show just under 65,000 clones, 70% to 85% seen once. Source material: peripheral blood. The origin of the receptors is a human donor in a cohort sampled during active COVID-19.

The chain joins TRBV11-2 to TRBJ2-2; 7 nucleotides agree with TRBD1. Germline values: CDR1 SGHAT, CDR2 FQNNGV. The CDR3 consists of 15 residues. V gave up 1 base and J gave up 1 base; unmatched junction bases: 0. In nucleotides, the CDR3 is TGTGCCAGCAGCTTAGGGACAGGGAACACCGGGGAGCTGTTTTTT. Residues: CASSLGTGNTGELFF.

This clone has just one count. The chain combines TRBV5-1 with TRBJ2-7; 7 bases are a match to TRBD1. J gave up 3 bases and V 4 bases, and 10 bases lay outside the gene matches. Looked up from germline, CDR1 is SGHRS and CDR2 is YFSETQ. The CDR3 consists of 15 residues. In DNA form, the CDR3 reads TGCGCCAGCAGCGAAAGACAGGGCCGGGTCTACGAGCAGTACTTC. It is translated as CASSERQGRVYEQYF.

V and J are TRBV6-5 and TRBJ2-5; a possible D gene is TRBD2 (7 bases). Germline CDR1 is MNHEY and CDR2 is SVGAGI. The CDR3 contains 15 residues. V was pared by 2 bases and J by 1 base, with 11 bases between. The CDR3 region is CASSYGGGGQETQYF. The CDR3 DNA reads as TGTGCCAGCAGTTACGGGGGCGGGGGCCAAGAGACCCAGTACTTC.

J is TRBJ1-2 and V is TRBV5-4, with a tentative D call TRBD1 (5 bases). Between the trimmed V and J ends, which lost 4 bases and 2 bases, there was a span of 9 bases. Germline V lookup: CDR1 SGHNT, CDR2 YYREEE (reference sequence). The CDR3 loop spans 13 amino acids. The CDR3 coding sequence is TGTGCCAGCAGCCTACAGGCGAACTATGGCTACACCTTC. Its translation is CASSLQANYGYTF.

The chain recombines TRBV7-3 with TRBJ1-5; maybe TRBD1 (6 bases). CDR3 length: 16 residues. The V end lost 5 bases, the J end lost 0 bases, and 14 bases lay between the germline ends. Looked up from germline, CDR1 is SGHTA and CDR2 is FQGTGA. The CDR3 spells CASSAREGDSNQPQHF. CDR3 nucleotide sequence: TGTGCCAGCAGCGCCCGGGAGGGGGATAGCAATCAGCCCCAGCATTTT.

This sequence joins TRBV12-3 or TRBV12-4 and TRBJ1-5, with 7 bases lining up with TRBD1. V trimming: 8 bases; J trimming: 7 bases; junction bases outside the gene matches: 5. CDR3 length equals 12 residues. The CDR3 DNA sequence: TGTGCCAGCGCCCCAGGGGGACAGCCCCAGCATTTT. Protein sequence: CASAPGGQPQHF.

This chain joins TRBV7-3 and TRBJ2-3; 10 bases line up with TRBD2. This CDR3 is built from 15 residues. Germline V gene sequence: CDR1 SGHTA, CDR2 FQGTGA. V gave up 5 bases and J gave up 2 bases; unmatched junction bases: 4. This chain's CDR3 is CASSVLAGATDTQYF. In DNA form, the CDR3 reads TGTGCCAGCAGCGTCCTAGCGGGGGCCACAGATACGCAGTATTTT.

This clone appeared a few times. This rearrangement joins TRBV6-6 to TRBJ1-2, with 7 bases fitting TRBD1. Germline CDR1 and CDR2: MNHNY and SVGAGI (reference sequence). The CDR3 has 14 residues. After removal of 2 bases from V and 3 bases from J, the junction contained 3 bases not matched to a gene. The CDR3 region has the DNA TGTGCCAGCAGTTACGGCGACAGGGACTATGGCTACACCTTC. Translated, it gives CASSYGDRDYGYTF.

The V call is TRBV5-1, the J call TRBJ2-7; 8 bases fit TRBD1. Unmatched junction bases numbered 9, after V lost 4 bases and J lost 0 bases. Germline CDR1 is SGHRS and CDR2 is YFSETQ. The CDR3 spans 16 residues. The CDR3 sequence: CASSHHRTGSSYEQYF. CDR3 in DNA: TGCGCCAGCAGCCACCACCGGACAGGGAGCTCCTACGAGCAGTACTTC.

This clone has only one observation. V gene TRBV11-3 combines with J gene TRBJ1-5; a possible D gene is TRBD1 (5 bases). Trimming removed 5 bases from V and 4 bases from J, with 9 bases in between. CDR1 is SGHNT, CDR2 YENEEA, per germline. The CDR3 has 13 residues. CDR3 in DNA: TGTGCCAGCAGCACAGGAGGGAATCAGCCCCAGCATTTT. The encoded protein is CASSTGGNQPQHF.